This T cell receptor beta chain was recorded in a study of blood T cell repertoires in COVID-19. Assay used: immunoSEQ multiplex PCR; TCRdb lists only in-frame clones, some missing. The sample contains 200,000 to 250,000 clones, around 84% of which appear only once. The sequencing input was peripheral blood. This receptor was identified in a woman older than 75 with active or convalescent COVID-19.

CDR3 residues: CSASVAGFSYNEQFF. As DNA, the CDR3 is TGCAGTGCTAGTGTTGCGGGCTTCTCCTACAATGAGCAGTTCTTC. The chain employs TRBV20-1 and TRBJ2-1, with D possibly being TRBD2 (5 bases). CDR3 length equals 15 residues. CDR1 DFQATT and CDR2 SNEGSKA come from the germline V gene (reference sequence). V lost 3 bases to trimming and J lost 0 bases, with 12 bases between them.